This TCR beta chain appears in the sequencing data of a study of OX40 agonist ivuxolimab in advanced cancers. The wider study: Patients in the trial were receiving intravenous ivuxolimab every 2 weeks, at doses of 0.01 to 10 mg/kg.

CDR1 and CDR2 from the germline V gene are LNHDA and SQIVND (reference sequence). The CDR3 consists of 16 residues. V lost 2 bases to trimming and J lost 2 bases; unmatched junction nucleotides: 9. Measured with immunoSEQ multiplex PCR; TCRdb has only the in-frame clones, and not every one. The sample yields 100,000 to 150,000 clones, about nine tenths seen once. This receptor was taken from an adult with an advanced solid tumor such as melanoma, head and neck, liver or kidney cancer. The source was CD4+ or CD8+ T cells sorted from blood, collected in a trial of the OX40 agonist ivuxolimab. The chain recombines TRBV19 with TRBJ2-7; 7 bases agree with TRBD1. CDR3 in DNA: TGTGCCAGTAGTATAAGTTCGTGGACAGGAACCTACGAGCAGTACTTC. Translating gives CASSISSWTGTYEQYF.